Each of the 11 T cell receptor beta chains below was sequenced from the same sample in a study of spatial heterogeneity in lung cancer (dated by TCRdb to the late 2010s). The time point label, read with the paper, signifies: sample taken at primary tumor resection. Without any cell sorting, TCR sequencing was performed on whole RNA extracted either from tumor and nontumor lung tissue or from cryopreserved PBMC samples. Library construction relied on 5' RACE. The sequencer was a NextSeq 500. TCRdb handled the public reads itself, with Q25 trimming in fastp and clone calling in MiXCR, and kept productive beta chains. When rows share a CDR3 protein, they turn into one entry using the most common DNA and genes. The sample yields about 6,900 distinct CDR3 sequences; roughly 5.2% were counted once. 9% of the sample belongs to the ten largest clones. Sequences were derived from normal lung tissue next to the tumor, sampled at surgery. These receptors came from a female donor with early-stage non-small cell lung cancer.

Concerning this clonotype itself: With the library built for alpha chains, this beta chain is off target and its frequency is not meaningful. The rearrangement links TRBV7-9 to TRBJ1-1, with 9 bases matching TRBD1. V shed 4 bases and J 1 base; nucleotides not matched to a gene: 10. The CDR3 runs 17 residues. The germline gives CDR1 SEHNR, CDR2 FQNEAQ (reference sequence). The CDR3 is CASSSWGQGQSNTEAFF. CDR3 sequence (DNA): TGTGCCAGCAGCTCTTGGGGACAGGGACAGTCGAACACTGAAGCTTTCTTT.

In its sample, this clonotype ranks as medium-sized. This beta chain turned up in a library designed for alpha chains; as an off-target read, its abundance says little. V gene TRBV27 combines with J gene TRBJ1-1; TRBD1 matches 10 bases. In germline, CDR1 is MNHEY, CDR2 SMNVEV (reference sequence). This CDR3 is built from 15 residues. Germline trimming cut 6 bases from V and 8 bases from J; bases unmatched to any gene: 12. The CDR3 protein is CASSFGTGAPREAFF. Here the CDR3 DNA reads TGTGCCAGCAGCTTCGGGACAGGGGCTCCCCGGGAAGCTTTCTTT.

This clonotype is medium-sized. Within a library made for alpha chains, this beta chain is off target, and its count is uninformative. CDR3: CAITPGQGVHEQYF. The CDR3 nucleotides read TGTGCCATCACCCCGGGGCAGGGCGTCCACGAGCAGTACTTC. The gene calls are TRBV10-3 and TRBJ2-7, with D perhaps assigned TRBD1 or TRBD2 (5 bases each). Germline CDR1 reads ENHRY; CDR2 reads SYGVKD. Trimming cost V 7 bases and J 5 bases, with 18 bases left between them. The CDR3 has 14 amino acids.

By proportion, this clonotype is medium-sized. With the library built for alpha chains, this beta chain is off target and its frequency is not meaningful. This sequence joins TRBV14 and TRBJ2-5; 11 bases are shared with TRBD1. V was pared by 3 bases and J by 0 bases, with 3 bases of the junction left unmatched. From germline, CDR1 is SGHDN and CDR2 FVKESK. This CDR3 contains 16 residues. CDR3 region: CASSQPDRGHQETQYF. The CDR3 DNA follows: TGTGCCAGCAGCCAGCCGGACAGGGGGCACCAAGAGACCCAGTACTTC.

This clonotype is labeled as medium-sized. In a library made to pick up alpha chains, this beta chain is a stray read with a size that means little. The chain carries TRBV5-1 and TRBJ2-7; TRBD2 matches at 11 bases. Germline-derived CDR1 and CDR2 are SGHRS and YFSETQ. Trimming removed 0 bases from V and 2 bases from J; junction bases left unmatched: 1. CDR3 length: 15 amino acids. CDR3 in amino acids: CASSLASGRPYEQYF. CDR3 nucleotide sequence: TGCGCCAGCAGCTTGGCTAGCGGGAGGCCCTACGAGCAGTACTTC.

By share of the sample, this clonotype is medium-sized. This beta chain came through as a stray read in a library set up for alpha chains, and its size says little. V is TRBV6-2 or TRBV6-3 and J is TRBJ1-4; the D gene is possibly TRBD1 (6 bases). V was pared by 5 bases and J by 0 bases, with 13 bases between. The CDR3 runs 16 residues. Germline values: CDR1 MNHEY, CDR2 SVGEGT. The DNA of the CDR3 is TGTGCCAGCAGTCTGACGACAGGTTCAACTAATGAAAAACTGTTTTTT. Its protein product is CASSLTTGSTNEKLFF.

This clonotype was observed a few times. Since the library was made to target alpha chains, this beta chain is a stray read and its abundance is not meaningful. The V and J genes are TRBV7-9 and TRBJ2-7, with 7 bases identical to TRBD1. Germline V lookup: CDR1 SEHNR, CDR2 FQNEAQ (reference sequence). There are 17 residues in the CDR3. V shed 5 bases, J shed 4 bases, and the junction held 17 bases outside the gene matches. This CDR3 is CASSATGNGVSGYEQYF. CDR3 coding DNA: TGTGCCAGCAGCGCGACAGGGAATGGGGTTTCAGGGTACGAGCAGTACTTC.

This clonotype was recorded at least ten times. Since it is a stray read in a library aimed at alpha chains, this beta chain has a size that is not meaningful. The chain is built from TRBV5-1 and TRBJ2-3; 14 bases are shared with TRBD2. Germline-derived CDR1 and CDR2 are SGHRS and YFSETQ. The CDR3 contains 16 residues. V trimming: 4 bases; J trimming: 5 bases; junction bases outside the gene matches: 6. CDR3 loop: CASSMTSGRAQDTQYF. The CDR3 DNA is TGCGCCAGCAGCATGACTAGCGGGAGGGCCCAAGATACGCAGTATTTT.

This clonotype was found many times. A library prepared for alpha chains yielded this beta chain as an off-target read; its size is of little meaning. V and J are TRBV28 and TRBJ2-7; the D is unclear. Germline loops: CDR1 MDHEN, CDR2 SYDVKM. V was cut by 3 bases and J by 2 bases, with 14 bases left in between. This CDR3 region has 15 residues. CDR3 amino acids: CASSFSSLGTYEQYF. In DNA, the CDR3 is TGTGCCAGCAGTTTTAGTAGCCTAGGGACCTACGAGCAGTACTTC.

This clonotype is labeled as medium-sized. For a library built for alpha chains, this beta chain is a stray read; little rests on its size. The V gene is TRBV28, the J gene TRBJ2-7, with D possibly being TRBD2 (6 bases). V lost 10 bases to trimming and J lost 7 bases, with 17 bases between them. CDR1 and CDR2 (germline): MDHEN, SYDVKM. The CDR3 extends over 12 amino acids. CDR3 bases: TGTGCCACCGGTCCGGGACTTTGGGAGCAGTACTTC. The encoded protein is CATGPGLWEQYF.

This clonotype is labeled as medium-sized. Because the library targeted alpha chains, this beta chain is an off-target read whose size means little. The chain has TRBV5-6 and TRBJ1-1; D is possibly TRBD1 (6 bases). The germline V gene encodes CDR1 SGHDT and CDR2 YYEEEE. The germline V and J ends were trimmed by 4 bases and 3 bases, with 10 bases remaining between them. The CDR3 sequence is 13 residues long. CDR3 coding DNA: TGTGCCAGCAGCCCACAGGGAGACACTGAAGCTTTCTTT. Its translation is CASSPQGDTEAFF.